Following are 6 T cell receptor beta chains from one sample sequenced in a study of blood T cell repertoires in COVID-19. Data came from immunoSEQ multiplex PCR; TCRdb stores just in-frame clones and leaves some out. The data contain roughly 500,000 clones, approximately 88% of them seen just once; the ten biggest clones take up 1.8%. The specimen sequenced was PBMCs or T cells enriched from blood (not recorded which). These receptor sequences come from a woman between 35 and 50 years old who had recovered from COVID-19.

The chain has TRBV11-2 and TRBJ1-4, with 7 positions matching TRBD1. CDR3 size: 15 residues. Germline V gene lookup returns CDR1 SGHAT and CDR2 FQNNGV. The trim removed 5 bases at V and 5 bases at J, leaving 8 bases unmatched. The CDR3: CASSREQGRNEKLFF. The CDR3 coding sequence is TGTGCCAGCAGCCGTGAACAGGGGCGGAATGAAAAACTGTTTTTT.

Turning to this clone: Other DNA sequences in the same sample also yield this CDR3. The genes are TRBV4-3 and TRBJ2-7; D gene unclear. Trimming took off 0 bases at V and 6 bases at J, with 9 bases between the two ends. Per the germline V gene, CDR1 is LGHNA and CDR2 is YSLEER. The CDR3 extends over 13 amino acids. This CDR3 is CASSQDLGGEQYF. The CDR3 nucleotides are TGCGCCAGCAGCCAAGACCTCGGTGGCGAGCAGTACTTC.

The rearrangement joins TRBV5-4 to TRBJ2-3; 10 bases are shared with TRBD2. Germline lookup yields CDR1 SGHNT and CDR2 YYREEE (reference sequence). CDR3 length: 16 residues. With 5 bases clipped from V and 1 base from J, the junction kept 7 bases outside the gene matches. The chain's CDR3 is CASRLAGDGGTDTQYF. CDR3 DNA sequence: TGTGCCAGCAGGCTAGCGGGAGATGGGGGCACAGATACGCAGTATTTT.

V usage is TRBV27 and J usage is TRBJ1-2; 7 nucleotides match TRBD1. Looked up from germline, CDR1 is MNHEY and CDR2 is SMNVEV (reference sequence). CDR3 length: 14 residues. The trim removed 5 bases at V and 3 bases at J, leaving 6 bases unmatched. This chain's CDR3 is CASSPGQNYYGYTF. The CDR3 DNA follows: TGTGCCAGCAGTCCGGGACAGAACTACTATGGCTACACCTTC.

The chain is built from TRBV5-4 and TRBJ2-1; 8 positions match TRBD2. Germline V gene lookup returns CDR1 SGHNT and CDR2 YYREEE (reference sequence). V lost 6 bases, J lost 4 bases, and 9 bases stayed unmatched. There are 15 residues in the CDR3. The CDR3: CASTSAAGVYNEQFF. CDR3 coding DNA: TGTGCCAGCACGTCGGCAGCGGGAGTTTACAATGAGCAGTTCTTC. The full variable domain, its missing parts supplied by reference TRBV5-4 and TRBJ2-1, is ETGVTQSPTHLIKTRGQQVTLRCSSQSGHNTVSWYQQALGQGPQFIFQYYREEENGRGNFPPRFSGLQFPNYSSELNVNALELDDSALYLCASTSAAGVYNEQFFGPGTRLTVL.

This clone was picked up one time. The genes are TRBV11-3 and TRBJ1-1; tentatively, D is TRBD1 (5 bases). In germline, CDR1 is SGHNT, CDR2 YENEEA. Trimming took off 3 bases at V and 0 bases at J, with 14 bases between the two ends. The CDR3 spans 16 residues. The CDR3 bases are TGTGCCAGCAGCTTGGAGGGGCAGAACATGAACACTGAAGCTTTCTTT. Amino acid sequence: CASSLEGQNMNTEAFF.